This T cell receptor (beta chain) was found in a study of long-term antiretroviral therapy in people with HIV. V gave up 6 bases and J gave up 4 bases; unmatched junction bases: 6. Germline V CDR1 and CDR2: SQVTM, ANQGSEA. The CDR3 is 13 amino acids. Runs used v3.0 of the immunoSEQ assay and were done at survey level. TCRdb keeps only in-frame clones here, not all; method: immunoSEQ multiplex PCR. The table records 25,000 to 35,000 clones, over 70% of them present only once. The receptor was derived from a man between 25 and 39 years old with HIV. Specimen: unsorted PBMCs, collected 2.7 to 2.9 years after starting antiretroviral therapy. This chain joins TRBV29-1 and TRBJ2-5; 9 nucleotides align to TRBD1. CDR3 bases: TGCAGCGTGCAGACAGGGGGAAGAGAGACCCAGTACTTC. This translates into CSVQTGGRETQYF. The entire variable domain, with the rest obtained from reference TRBV29-1 and TRBJ2-5, is as follows: SAVISQKPSRDICQRGTSLTIQCQVDSQVTMMFWYRQQPGQSLTLIATANQGSEATYESGFVIDKFPISRPNLTFSTLTVSNMSPEDSSIYLCSVQTGGRETQYFGPGTRLLVL.